This T cell receptor beta chain was documented in a study of cytomegalovirus exposure and HLA in healthy donors. Across the study: The study's early data release held about 77 million unique TCRs from HLA-typed donors.

The PCR employed 60 Vbeta primers together with 13 Jbeta primers. TCRdb keeps only in-frame clones here, not all; method: immunoSEQ multiplex PCR. The sample lists about 110,000 clones, roughly 80% seen once, with roughly 6.9% in the top ten. The CDR3 sequence is 13 residues long. CDR1 and CDR2 from the germline V gene are KGHSH and LQKENI. V was trimmed by 2 bases and J by 2 bases, leaving 3 bases between them. The specimen sequenced was PBMCs. The receptor comes from a man aged 30-40 years in good health and CMV-seropositive. The chain carries TRBV18 and TRBJ2-2; D is ambiguous. CDR3 residues: CASSPSNTGELFF. DNA for the CDR3: TGTGCCAGCTCACCAAGCAACACCGGGGAGCTGTTTTTT.